Each of the 23 T cell receptor beta chains below was sequenced from the same sample in a study of Tregs in tolerant kidney transplant recipients. This table comes from immunoSEQ multiplex PCR, and its TCRdb copy is limited to in-frame clones, with some not included. This repertoire includes 48,000 or so clones. Source: CD4+ T cells from blood, taken before the transplant. These receptors were collected from a human donor who received a combined kidney and bone marrow transplant.

Of note for this clone: The CDR3 goes on 3 residues after the read ends, and that part is filled in from the germline J gene. The chain uses TRBV29-1 and TRBJ2-2, with D hard to call. Germline values: CDR1 SQVTM, CDR2 ANQGSEA. V lost 7 bases to trimming and J lost 2 bases, with 5 bases between them. This CDR3 comprises 11 residues. The CDR3 protein is CSAGNTGELFF. CDR3 DNA (partial): TGCAGCGCAGGCAACACCGGGGAG.

Comments on this clone: The CDR3 is cut off 3 residues early in the read; its end comes from the germline J gene. The chain joins TRBV19 to TRBJ2-4; possible D gene TRBD1, 6 bases. The germline gives CDR1 LNHDA, CDR2 SQIVND (reference sequence). Trimming cost V 3 bases and J 8 bases, with 11 bases left between them. The CDR3 has 13 amino acids. Partial CDR3 DNA: TGTGCCAGTAGTATCCCCAGGGGCGACATT. Translating it yields CASSIPRGDI. From start to end, the CDR3 is CASSIPRGDIQYF.

A note on this clone: Read data end 3 residues before the CDR3 end; the end is taken from the germline J gene. This sequence joins TRBV2 and TRBJ1-5, with D perhaps matching TRBD1 (6 bases). CDR1 is SNHLY, CDR2 FYNNEI, per germline. This CDR3 region has 15 residues. V was cut by 6 bases and J by 4 bases, with 16 bases left in between. CDR3 region: CASRGDKDKNQPQHF. CDR3 DNA, as far as it was read: TGTGCCAGCAGAGGGGACAAGGACAAGAATCAGCCC.

The CDR3 reads CASSLTGISYEQYF. The CDR3 bases that were read are TGCGCCAGCAGCCTAACAGGGATTTCCTACGAG. The gene calls are TRBV5-1 and TRBJ2-7, with D tentatively TRBD1 (6 bases). With the read ending 3 residues before the CDR3 end, the germline J gene is used to fill in that end. The germline V and J ends were trimmed by 4 bases and 1 base, with 12 bases remaining between them. Germline CDR1 SGHRS, CDR2 YFSETQ. This CDR3 comprises 14 residues. The variable domain in full, completed from reference TRBV5-1 and TRBJ2-7, reads KAGVTQTPRYLIKTRGQQVTLSCSPISGHRSVSWYQQTPGQGLQFLFEYFSETQRNKGNFPGRFSGRQFSNSRSEMNVSTLELGDSALYLCASSLTGISYEQYFGPGTRLTVT.

The part of the CDR3 DNA that was read is TGTGCCAGCAGTCCCGGGGGGGCTGGGGCCAACGTC. Translation: CASSPGGAGANV. The complete CDR3 protein is CASSPGGAGANVLTF. The gene calls are TRBV6-4 and TRBJ2-6; 8 bases align to TRBD2. From the germline J gene comes the end of the CDR3, since the read stops 3 residues before it. The germline V gene encodes CDR1 MRHNA and CDR2 SNTAGT. The V segment lost 5 bases and the J segment 2 bases; nucleotides outside the gene matches: 2. The CDR3 consists of 15 residues.

On this clone itself: With the read ending 3 residues before the CDR3 end, the germline J gene is used to fill in that end. V and J are TRBV19 and TRBJ2-5, with 8 bases matching TRBD2. The V gene's germline CDR1 is LNHDA and CDR2 SQIVND (reference sequence). The ends lost 6 bases at V and 4 bases at J; junction bases unmatched: 4. The CDR3 runs 13 residues. The CDR3 protein is CASRAGVGETQYF. CDR3 bases read: TGTGCCAGTAGAGCGGGGGTGGGAGAGACC.

On this clone: The read ends 3 residues before the CDR3 terminus; that terminus is restored from the germline J gene. V and J are TRBV20-1 and TRBJ1-1; TRBD1 aligns across 9 bases. The CDR3 is 14 amino acids. With 0 bases clipped from V and 4 bases from J, the junction kept 3 bases outside the gene matches. Germline V gives CDR1 DFQATT, CDR2 SNEGSKA (reference sequence). Incomplete CDR3 DNA: TGCAGTGCTAGAGAAGGGACAGGGACCACTGAA. This encodes CSAREGTGTTE. The entire CDR3 protein is CSAREGTGTTEAFF.

A note on this clone: The read ends 3 residues before the CDR3 terminus; that terminus is restored from the germline J gene. The V and J genes are TRBV7-9 and TRBJ2-7; TRBD1 might be the D (5 bases). The CDR3 length is 15 residues. Trimming shortened V by 5 bases and J by 3 bases, and 17 bases separated the two germline ends. Per the germline V gene, CDR1 is SEHNR and CDR2 is FQNEAQ (reference sequence). The CDR3 loop reads CASSRMGQGLYEQYF. The sequenced CDR3 bases are TGTGCCAGCAGCCGAATGGGGCAGGGCCTCTACGAG.

To note about this clone: Read data end 3 residues before the CDR3 end; the end is taken from the germline J gene. The gene calls are TRBV20-1 and TRBJ1-5; no clear D. The germline V gene has CDR1 DFQATT and CDR2 SNEGSKA (reference sequence). V was cut by 3 bases and J by 5 bases, with 11 bases left in between. The CDR3 spans 13 residues. The covered CDR3 bases are TGCAGTGCTAGTTACATGGCCCATCAGCCC. This gives the protein CSASYMAHQP. The whole CDR3 is CSASYMAHQPQHF.

About this clone itself: An end of the junction does not agree with germline; a read error may underlie this. The CDR3 is cut off 3 residues early in the read; its end comes from the germline J gene. The chain has TRBV4-2 and TRBJ1-2, with D tentatively TRBD1 (6 bases). This CDR3 has 15 amino acids. Germline values: CDR1 LGHNA, CDR2 YNFKEQ. The chain's CDR3 is CASSQVNRAAYGYTF. The covered CDR3 bases are TGCGCCAGCAGCCAAGTTAACAGGGCCGCTTATGGC.

Worth noting for this clone: The read ends 3 residues early relative to the CDR3; the germline J gene fills the gap. V and J are TRBV6-2 or TRBV6-3 and TRBJ2-5; 13 nucleotides agree with TRBD2. There are 16 residues in the CDR3. After removal of 2 bases from V and 0 bases from J, the junction contained 0 bases not matched to a gene. Germline lookup yields CDR1 MNHEY and CDR2 SVGEGT. The CDR3 DNA, read in part, is TGTGCCAGCAGTTACGGACTAGCGGGAGACCAAGAGACC. Residues: CASSYGLAGDQET. The whole CDR3 protein reads CASSYGLAGDQETQYF.

In terms of frequency, this clone is medium-sized (0.01 to 0.1%). Incomplete CDR3 DNA: TGTGCCAGCAGCTTGGACACCAGAGGCACAGATACG. This sequence encodes CASSLDTRGTDT. The full-length CDR3 reads as CASSLDTRGTDTQYF. V is TRBV5-6 and J is TRBJ2-3; D is unresolved. The CDR3 extends 3 residues past the end of the read, so its final part is completed from the germline J gene. The CDR3 consists of 15 residues. Germline loops: CDR1 SGHDT, CDR2 YYEEEE. V dropped 0 bases and J dropped 1 base, with 9 bases sitting between them.

Points on this clone: The read finishes 3 residues shy of the CDR3 end, and the germline J gene is used to complete it. The chain recombines TRBV6-2 or TRBV6-3 with TRBJ1-5; perhaps TRBD1 as D (5 bases). V lost 2 bases to trimming and J lost 0 bases, with 14 bases between them. Germline loops: CDR1 MNHEY, CDR2 SVGEGT. The CDR3 is 17 residues long. The sequenced CDR3 bases are TGTGCCAGCAGTTACGACGCAGGGTTTCTTAGCAATCAGCCC. Its translation: CASSYDAGFLSNQP. Given in full, the CDR3 is CASSYDAGFLSNQPQHF.

Concerning this clone: The observed sequence ends 3 residues before the CDR3 terminus, with the missing tail filled in from the germline J gene. The chain recombines TRBV5-1 with TRBJ2-1, with TRBD2 matching 11 bases. The CDR3 runs to 14 residues. The V segment lost 5 bases and the J segment 2 bases; nucleotides outside the gene matches: 0. CDR1 SGHRS and CDR2 YFSETQ come from the germline V gene. CDR3 DNA (partial): TGCGCCAGCAGGACTAGCGGGGCCTACAATGAG. Its protein product is CASRTSGAYNE. The complete CDR3 sequence is CASRTSGAYNEQFF. Full variable domain (remainder filled in from reference TRBV5-1 and TRBJ2-1): KAGVTQTPRYLIKTRGQQVTLSCSPISGHRSVSWYQQTPGQGLQFLFEYFSETQRNKGNFPGRFSGRQFSNSRSEMNVSTLELGDSALYLCASRTSGAYNEQFFGPGTRLTVL.

The part of the CDR3 DNA that was read is TGTGCCAGCAGTTACGTAGGGGATACG. Translated, it gives CASSYVGDT. The full CDR3 reads CASSYVGDTQYF. The chain links TRBV6-2 or TRBV6-3 to TRBJ2-3; D gene ambiguous. The read comes to an end 3 residues before the CDR3 does, leaving the germline J gene to fill in the end. V gave up 2 bases and J gave up 6 bases, with 6 bases separating them. Germline values: CDR1 MNHEY, CDR2 SVGEGT. The CDR3 has 12 amino acids.

Note on this clone: The read falls 3 residues short of the CDR3 end, and the missing part is taken from the germline J gene. The V call is TRBV7-9, the J call TRBJ2-5; D call uncertain. Deletions cut 5 bases from V and 5 bases from J, with 18 bases between. The CDR3 contains 15 residues. CDR1 is SEHNR, CDR2 FQNEAQ, per germline (reference sequence). CDR3 sequence: CASSTTLIAFETQYF. CDR3 DNA, as far as it was read: TGTGCCAGCAGCACCACTCTAATAGCTTTTGAGACC.

As concerns this clone: The read falls 3 residues short of the CDR3 end, and the missing part is taken from the germline J gene. The rearrangement links TRBV13 to TRBJ1-2; D uncertain. This CDR3 spans 12 amino acids. Germline values: CDR1 PRHDT, CDR2 FYEKMQ (reference sequence). The V end was cut by 2 bases, the J end by 6 bases, with 7 bases between. The CDR3 loop is CASSLQDDGYTF. The DNA read from the CDR3 is TGTGCCAGCAGCTTACAGGATGATGGC.

Concerning this clone: Read coverage stops 3 residues before the CDR3 terminus; the germline J gene supplies the remainder. V and J are TRBV19 and TRBJ1-5, with D perhaps matching TRBD1 (5 bases). Between the trimmed V and J ends, which lost 5 bases and 4 bases, there was a span of 9 bases. CDR1 LNHDA and CDR2 SQIVND come from the germline V gene (reference sequence). CDR3 length: 13 residues. The part of the CDR3 DNA that was read is TGTGCCAGTAGTGAAGACAGAAATCAGCCC. It specifies CASSEDRNQP. The CDR3 as a whole reads CASSEDRNQPQHF.

About this clone itself: The read ends 3 residues shy of where the CDR3 ends; the end is completed using the germline J gene. The sample has other DNA sequences that encode this CDR3 too. This rearrangement joins TRBV18 to TRBJ2-1; 8 positions agree with TRBD2. This CDR3 is 15 amino acids long. Germline trimming cut 2 bases from V and 4 bases from J; bases unmatched to any gene: 4. CDR1 KGHSH and CDR2 LQKENI come from the germline V gene. The sequenced CDR3 bases are TGTGCCAGCTCACCAGGGAGCGGGAGTTACAATGAG. This translates into CASSPGSGSYNE. From start to end, the CDR3 is CASSPGSGSYNEQFF.

As concerns this clone: The sequence runs out 3 residues before the end of the CDR3; the remainder is reconstructed from the germline J gene. This chain links TRBV19 with TRBJ2-3; perhaps TRBD2 as D (6 bases). The V gene lost 4 bases and the J gene lost 3 bases, with 17 bases spanning the gap. This CDR3 contains 16 residues. Per the germline V gene, CDR1 is LNHDA and CDR2 is SQIVND (reference sequence). The sequenced CDR3 bases are TGTGCCAGTAGTACCCGGGACTCTATGGGGACAGATACG. Its translation: CASSTRDSMGTDT. The whole CDR3 protein reads CASSTRDSMGTDTQYF.

Comment on this clone: Read data end 3 residues before the CDR3 end; the end is taken from the germline J gene. The V and J genes are TRBV14 and TRBJ2-7; TRBD2 matches at 8 bases. There are 15 residues in the CDR3. V lost 4 bases and J lost 3; bases outside the gene matches: 8. Germline V gene lookup returns CDR1 SGHDN and CDR2 FVKESK. Partial CDR3 DNA: TGTGCCAGCAGCCTCCGGACTAGCCCATTCTACGAG. This translates into CASSLRTSPFYE. The whole CDR3 reads CASSLRTSPFYEQYF.

Remarks on this clone: The read terminates 3 residues ahead of where the CDR3 ends, so the germline J gene completes it. V gene TRBV5-1 combines with J gene TRBJ2-6, with a weak D call TRBD1 (6 bases). V lost 4 bases and J 4 bases, leaving 12 bases between the germline ends. This CDR3 spans 15 amino acids. CDR1 is SGHRS and CDR2 is YFSETQ in the germline V gene. The sequenced part of the CDR3 DNA is TGCGCCAGCAGCATGACAGGACAGGGGGCCAACGTC. This encodes CASSMTGQGANV. The whole CDR3 protein reads CASSMTGQGANVLTF.

Worth noting for this clone: The read stops 3 residues short of the end of the CDR3; the missing end is completed from the germline J gene. The chain joins TRBV20-1 to TRBJ2-1; TRBD2 matches 8 bases. CDR3 length: 14 residues. J was trimmed by 6 bases and V by 1 base; bases with no gene match: 5. Looked up from germline, CDR1 is DFQATT and CDR2 is SNEGSKA (reference sequence). Here the CDR3 reads CSARGASGRNEQFF. The sequenced part of the CDR3 DNA is TGCAGTGCTAGAGGGGCTAGCGGGCGCAATGAG.